The 20 T cell receptor beta chains listed next were all sequenced from one sample in a study of T-cell reconstitution after alpha-beta-depleted transplantation in children. Molecular barcoding with unique molecular identifiers was used for the TCRbeta library. TCRdb ran MiXCR on the PCR reads and lists one entry per CDR3 protein. The sample carries about 500,000 distinct CDR3 sequences, less than 35% recorded once. Sequenced here: PBMCs from the stem cell graft donor, sampled from the stem cell graft. Receptors originate from a human donor who donated a stem cell graft to a child with aplastic anemia.

V gene TRBV3-1 combines with J gene TRBJ1-1; the match to TRBD1 covers 9 bases. This CDR3 has 15 amino acids. Germline V gives CDR1 LGHDT, CDR2 YNNKEL (reference sequence). V gave up 4 bases and J gave up 1 base; unmatched junction bases: 4. The CDR3 loop is CASSPRDRANTEAFF. The CDR3 nucleotides are TGTGCCAGCAGCCCCCGGGACAGGGCGAACACTGAAGCTTTCTTT. Filled out from reference TRBV3-1 and TRBJ1-1, the complete variable domain reads DTAVSQTPKYLVTQMGNDKSIKCEQNLGHDTMYWYKQDSKKFLKIMFSYNNKELIINETVPNRFSPKSPDKAHLNLHINSLELGDSAVYFCASSPRDRANTEAFFGQGTRLTVV.

This rearrangement joins TRBV10-3 to TRBJ2-5, with 7 bases matching TRBD1. The germline V gene has CDR1 ENHRY and CDR2 SYGVKD. This CDR3 comprises 15 residues. Trimming at V came to 4 bases and at J to 3 bases, leaving 8 bases not matched to a gene. CDR3 sequence reads: CAISGGQSNEETQYF. CDR3 bases: TGTGCCATCAGTGGGGGACAGTCCAACGAAGAGACCCAGTACTTC.

V is TRBV25-1 and J is TRBJ1-5; 7 bases are shared with TRBD1. This CDR3 is 14 amino acids long. CDR1 MGHDK and CDR2 SYGVNS come from the germline V gene. With V trimmed by 3 bases and J by 6 bases, 5 bases remained unmatched. The CDR3 protein is CASSETGFGQPQHF. CDR3 bases: TGTGCCAGCAGTGAGACAGGGTTCGGTCAGCCCCAGCATTTT.

This clonotype was found a few times. The V call is TRBV12-3 or TRBV12-4, the J call TRBJ1-1; 7 bases are a match to TRBD1. The CDR3 covers 17 residues. Losses at the gene ends were 4 bases for V and 0 bases for J; bases not matched to a gene: 11. DNA for the CDR3: TGTGCCAGCAGTTCCCACAGGGGACTCCTTATGAACACTGAAGCTTTCTTT. Protein sequence: CASSSHRGLLMNTEAFF.

V is TRBV27 and J is TRBJ2-1; no firm D call. Germline CDR1 is MNHEY and CDR2 is SMNVEV (reference sequence). V was cut by 3 bases and J by 0 bases, with 9 bases left in between. This CDR3 is 15 amino acids long. For the CDR3, the DNA is TGTGCCAGCAGTTTCTTACCTAGCTCCTACAATGAGCAGTTCTTC. Translation gives CASSFLPSSYNEQFF.

The V and J genes are TRBV29-1 and TRBJ2-2; D is unclear. The CDR3 has 15 residues. Germline V gene sequence: CDR1 SQVTM, CDR2 ANQGSEA. Trimming left V 6 bases short and J 5 bases short, with 19 bases between. This CDR3 is CSVYLLQRPTGELFF. CDR3 in DNA: TGCAGCGTGTATTTATTACAGAGACCTACCGGGGAGCTGTTTTTT.

This clonotype appeared a single time. As DNA, the CDR3 is TGTGCCAGCAGCTGGGGACAGGGGAGAAGCGAGCAGTACGTC. Its protein is CASSWGQGRSEQYV. The chain recombines TRBV5-5 with TRBJ2-7; 10 bases are a match to TRBD1. Germline CDR1 reads SGHKS; CDR2 reads YYEKEE (reference sequence). J lost 6 bases, V lost 3 bases, and 6 bases had no gene match. This CDR3 contains 14 residues.

This clonotype was seen a handful of times. CDR3 region: CSAPTLAGGSNQPQHF. The CDR3 DNA reads as TGCAGTGCTCCGACCCTCGCGGGGGGTAGCAATCAGCCCCAGCATTTT. The chain recombines TRBV20-1 with TRBJ1-5, with D possibly TRBD1 on 5 matching bases. This CDR3 has 16 amino acids. In germline, CDR1 is DFQATT, CDR2 SNEGSKA (reference sequence). V was pared by 5 bases and J by 0 bases, with 17 bases between.

V gene TRBV6-5 combines with J gene TRBJ1-5; no clear D gene. The CDR3 loop spans 15 amino acids. Germline CDR1 MNHEY, CDR2 SVGAGI. The V end was cut by 4 bases, the J end by 2 bases, with 12 bases between. The CDR3 region is CASSLWGTGNQPQHF. Written as DNA, the CDR3 is TGTGCCAGCAGTTTGTGGGGTACCGGCAATCAGCCCCAGCATTTT.

The genes are TRBV29-1 and TRBJ2-5; 8 bases are a match to TRBD1. Germline V gene sequence: CDR1 SQVTM, CDR2 ANQGSEA. The CDR3 totals 13 residues. V shed 4 bases and J 1 base; nucleotides not matched to a gene: 2. The CDR3 region has the DNA TGCAGCGTTGGTGACAGGGGCCAAGAGACCCAGTACTTC. Encoded protein: CSVGDRGQETQYF.

This clonotype was picked up one time. DNA for the CDR3: TGTGCCAGCAGCGTAGGACTAGCGGGAGGGATCGGAGAGACCCAGTACTTC. It encodes CASSVGLAGGIGETQYF. The J gene is TRBJ2-5, the V gene TRBV11-2; 15 nucleotides match TRBD2. Trimming cost V 5 bases and J 4 bases; bases outside gene matches: 8. Germline V gives CDR1 SGHAT, CDR2 FQNNGV. This CDR3 is built from 17 residues. Variable domain in full (rest from reference TRBV11-2 and TRBJ2-5): EAGVAQSPRYKIIEKRQSVAFWCNPISGHATLYWYQQILGQGPKLLIQFQNNGVVDDSQLPKDRFSAERLKGVDSTLKIQPAKLEDSAVYLCASSVGLAGGIGETQYFGPGTRLLVL.

V and J are TRBV6-5 and TRBJ2-2; 7 nucleotides align to TRBD1. Germline V lookup: CDR1 MNHEY, CDR2 SVGAGI. The CDR3 runs 17 residues. The junction had 17 bases not matched to a gene; V was cut back by 7 bases and J by 6 bases. The CDR3 sequence is CASTLVSTGVFSGELFF. CDR3 sequence (DNA): TGTGCCAGCACCCTGGTTTCCACAGGGGTTTTTTCCGGGGAGCTGTTTTTT.

The chain links TRBV29-1 to TRBJ1-1; the D is unclear. Germline CDR1 and CDR2: SQVTM and ANQGSEA. The CDR3 is made up of 12 amino acids. Trimming removed 7 bases from V and 1 base from J, with 10 bases in between. The CDR3 region is CSAGKSNTEAFF. The CDR3 nucleotides are TGCAGCGCTGGGAAGTCGAACACTGAAGCTTTCTTT.

This clonotype occurred a few times. The CDR3 sequence is CASSYGEAYEQYV. The DNA for the CDR3 is TGTGCCAGCAGTTACGGCGAAGCCTACGAGCAGTACGTC. The rearrangement links TRBV6-2 or TRBV6-3 to TRBJ2-7; D is undetermined. Germline V gives CDR1 MNHEY, CDR2 SVGEGT. Trimming removed 2 bases at V and 2 bases at J, with 7 bases between. The CDR3 sequence is 13 residues long.

The gene calls are TRBV14 and TRBJ2-1, with TRBD2 matching 10 bases. This CDR3 region has 17 residues. Germline assignment: CDR1 SGHDN and CDR2 FVKESK. V lost 4 bases and J lost 6; bases outside the gene matches: 12. The CDR3 is CASSRTNLAGAGNEQFF. CDR3 bases: TGTGCCAGCAGCCGGACAAATCTAGCGGGAGCTGGCAATGAGCAGTTCTTC.

This clonotype was observed a handful of times. The chain is built from TRBV4-3 and TRBJ2-5; D remains ambiguous. Trimming shortened V by 1 base and J by 7 bases, and 10 bases separated the two germline ends. The CDR3 is 13 amino acids. CDR1 and CDR2 from the germline V gene are LGHNA and YSLEER. The CDR3 loop reads CASSQASTATQYF. The CDR3 bases are TGCGCCAGCAGCCAAGCTTCTACAGCGACCCAGTACTTC.

This clonotype showed up just a few times. CDR3 DNA: TGTGCCTGGAGTGTAAGGGGATTTACAGATACGCAGTATTTT. Its translation: CAWSVRGFTDTQYF. The V gene is TRBV30, the J gene TRBJ2-3, with D maybe TRBD1 (5 bases). The CDR3 extends over 14 amino acids. V was pared by 0 bases and J by 3 bases, with 10 bases between. Germline values: CDR1 GTSNPN, CDR2 SVGIG (reference sequence).

The chain combines TRBV20-1 with TRBJ1-5; D is possibly TRBD1 (5 bases). Trimming stripped 1 base from V and 11 bases from J, with 9 bases between. Per the germline V gene, CDR1 is DFQATT and CDR2 is SNEGSKA (reference sequence). The CDR3 is 11 residues long. This chain's CDR3 is CSARGAGAQHF. The CDR3 DNA reads TGCAGTGCTAGAGGGGCGGGGGCCCAGCATTTT.

V gene TRBV30 combines with J gene TRBJ2-7; tentative D call: TRBD1 (6 bases). The germline gives CDR1 GTSNPN, CDR2 SVGIG (reference sequence). CDR3 size: 12 residues. The V and J ends lost 2 bases and 3 bases respectively, with 8 bases between them. CDR3 residues: CAWSPGDYEQYV. The CDR3 DNA sequence: TGTGCCTGGAGTCCAGGGGACTACGAGCAGTACGTC.

This clonotype came up a few times. The genes are TRBV9 and TRBJ2-3, with TRBD2 matching over 9 bases. From germline, CDR1 is SGDLS and CDR2 YYNGEE. The CDR3 spans 17 residues. Trimming took 0 bases from V and 6 from J; bases not matched to a gene: 11. The CDR3 spells CASSVEVLAGMLDTQYF. DNA of the CDR3: TGTGCCAGCAGCGTAGAGGTTCTAGCGGGAATGTTGGATACGCAGTATTTT. The variable domain in full, with the rest retrieved from reference TRBV9 and TRBJ2-3, is DSGVTQTPKHLITATGQRVTLRCSPRSGDLSVYWYQQSLDQGLQFLIQYYNGEERAKGNILERFSAQQFPDLHSELNLSSLELGDSALYFCASSVEVLAGMLDTQYFGPGTRLTVL.